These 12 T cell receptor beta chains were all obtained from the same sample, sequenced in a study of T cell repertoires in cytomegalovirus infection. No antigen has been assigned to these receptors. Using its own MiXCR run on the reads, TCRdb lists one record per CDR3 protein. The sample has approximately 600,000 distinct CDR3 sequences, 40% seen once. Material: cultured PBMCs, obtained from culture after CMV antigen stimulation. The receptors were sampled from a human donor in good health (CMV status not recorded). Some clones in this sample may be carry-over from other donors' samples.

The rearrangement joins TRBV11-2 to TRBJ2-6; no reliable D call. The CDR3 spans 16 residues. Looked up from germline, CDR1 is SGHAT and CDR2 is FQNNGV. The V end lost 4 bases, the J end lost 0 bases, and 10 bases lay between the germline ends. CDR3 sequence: CASSSLIFSGANVLTF. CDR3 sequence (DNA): TGTGCCAGCAGCTCCTTGATATTCTCTGGGGCCAACGTCCTGACTTTC.

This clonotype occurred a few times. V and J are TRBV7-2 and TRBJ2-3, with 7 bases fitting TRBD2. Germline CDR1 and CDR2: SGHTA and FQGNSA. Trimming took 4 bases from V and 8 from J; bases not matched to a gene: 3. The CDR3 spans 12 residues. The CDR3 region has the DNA TGTGCCAGCAGCTGGGGGGGGGGTACGCAGTATTTT. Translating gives CASSWGGGTQYF. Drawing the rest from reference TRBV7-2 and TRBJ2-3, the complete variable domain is GAGVSQSPSNKVTEKGKDVELRCDPISGHTALYWYRQSLGQGLEFLIYFQGNSAPDKSGLPSDRFSAERTGGSVSTLTIQRTQQEDSAVYLCASSWGGGTQYFGPGTRLTVL.

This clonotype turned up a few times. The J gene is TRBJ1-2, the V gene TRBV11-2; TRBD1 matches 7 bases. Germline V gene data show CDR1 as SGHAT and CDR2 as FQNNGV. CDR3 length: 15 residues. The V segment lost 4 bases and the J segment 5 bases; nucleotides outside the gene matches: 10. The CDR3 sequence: CASSSPWDRLYGYTF. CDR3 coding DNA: TGTGCCAGCAGCTCCCCTTGGGACAGATTGTATGGCTACACCTTC.

The CDR3 DNA follows: TGTGCCAGCAGCTTCCTCTATTTCCCCCCGGATACGCAGTATTTT. It translates to CASSFLYFPPDTQYF. V gene TRBV7-9 combines with J gene TRBJ2-3; D call uncertain. This CDR3 comprises 15 residues. V was trimmed by 3 bases and J by 6 bases, leaving 16 bases between them. From germline, CDR1 is SEHNR and CDR2 FQNEAQ (reference sequence).

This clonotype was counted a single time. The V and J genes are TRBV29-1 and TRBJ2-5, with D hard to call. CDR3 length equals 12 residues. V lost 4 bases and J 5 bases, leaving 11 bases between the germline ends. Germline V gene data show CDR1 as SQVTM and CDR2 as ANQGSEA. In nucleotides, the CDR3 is TGCAGCGTTGTTCGGGTTGTGGAGACCCAGTACTTC. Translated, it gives CSVVRVVETQYF. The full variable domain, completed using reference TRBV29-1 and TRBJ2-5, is SAVISQKPSRDICQRGTSLTIQCQVDSQVTMMFWYRQQPGQSLTLIATANQGSEATYESGFVIDKFPISRPNLTFSTLTVSNMSPEDSSIYLCSVVRVVETQYFGPGTRLLVL.

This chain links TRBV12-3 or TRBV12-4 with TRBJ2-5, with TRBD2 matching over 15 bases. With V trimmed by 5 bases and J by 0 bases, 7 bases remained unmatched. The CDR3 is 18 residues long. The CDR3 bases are TGTGCCAGCAGTGCCAGGACTAGCGGGGGGGCTTACCAAGAGACCCAGTACTTC. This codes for CASSARTSGGAYQETQYF.

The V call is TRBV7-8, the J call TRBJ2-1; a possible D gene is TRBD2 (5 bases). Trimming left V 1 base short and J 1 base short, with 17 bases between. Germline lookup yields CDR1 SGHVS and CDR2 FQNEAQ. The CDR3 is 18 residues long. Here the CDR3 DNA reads TGTGCCAGCAGCTTAGGGCCGGCCTGGCGGACTTCCTACAATGAGCAGTTCTTC. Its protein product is CASSLGPAWRTSYNEQFF.

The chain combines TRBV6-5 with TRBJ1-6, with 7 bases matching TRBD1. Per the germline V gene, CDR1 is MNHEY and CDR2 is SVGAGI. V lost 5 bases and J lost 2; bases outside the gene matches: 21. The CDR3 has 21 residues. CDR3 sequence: CASSPFSHNYRGRAYNSPLHF. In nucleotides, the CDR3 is TGTGCCAGCAGTCCCTTTTCCCACAATTACAGGGGAAGGGCCTATAATTCACCCCTCCACTTT.

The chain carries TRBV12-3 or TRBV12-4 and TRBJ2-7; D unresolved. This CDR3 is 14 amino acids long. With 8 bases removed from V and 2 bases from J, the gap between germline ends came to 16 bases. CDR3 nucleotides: TGTGCCAGCTGTGAAGGGCGCACGACCTACGAGCAGTACTTC. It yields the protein CASCEGRTTYEQYF.

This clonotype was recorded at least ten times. CDR3 nucleotide sequence: TGTGCCAGCAGCTTAGTTGGGGGGTACACTGAAGCTTTCTTT. It codes for CASSLVGGYTEAFF. The V call is TRBV7-2, the J call TRBJ1-1; tentatively, D is TRBD1 (5 bases). The CDR3 spans 14 residues. Trimming cost V 1 base and J 3 bases, with 9 bases left between them. Per the germline V gene, CDR1 is SGHTA and CDR2 is FQGNSA.

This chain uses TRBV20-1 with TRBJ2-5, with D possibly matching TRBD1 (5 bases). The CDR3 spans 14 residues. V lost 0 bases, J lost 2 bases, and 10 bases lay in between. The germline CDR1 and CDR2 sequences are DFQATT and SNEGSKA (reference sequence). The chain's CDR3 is CSARDRTSQETQYF. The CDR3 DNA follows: TGCAGTGCTAGAGATCGGACAAGTCAAGAGACCCAGTACTTC.

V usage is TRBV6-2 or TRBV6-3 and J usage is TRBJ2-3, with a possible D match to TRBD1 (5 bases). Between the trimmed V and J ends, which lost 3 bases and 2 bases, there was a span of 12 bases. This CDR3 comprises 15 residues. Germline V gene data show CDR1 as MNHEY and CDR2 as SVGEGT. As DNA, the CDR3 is TGTGCCAGCAGTTATTTGGGGCGGTACACAGATACGCAGTATTTT. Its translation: CASSYLGRYTDTQYF.